The T cell receptor (beta chain) under discussion was sequenced for a study of cytomegalovirus exposure and HLA in healthy donors. CDR1 is PRHDT and CDR2 is FYEKMQ in the germline V gene (reference sequence). The CDR3 spans 12 residues. Trimming took 8 bases from V and 6 from J; bases not matched to a gene: 6. The PCR contained 60 Vbeta and 13 Jbeta primers. Method: immunoSEQ multiplex PCR; TCRdb's copy keeps in-frame clones and lacks some. The table lists 210,000 or so clones, 70% to 80% of them singletons, with approximately 0.22% in the top ten. The chain joins TRBV13 to TRBJ2-7, with 8 bases identical to TRBD2. What was sequenced was PBMCs. This clonotype originated in a girl aged 2 to 10 in good health and CMV-seronegative. CDR3 loop: CASRSGSTEQYF. CDR3 DNA sequence: TGTGCCAGCCGAAGCGGGAGCACCGAGCAGTACTTC.